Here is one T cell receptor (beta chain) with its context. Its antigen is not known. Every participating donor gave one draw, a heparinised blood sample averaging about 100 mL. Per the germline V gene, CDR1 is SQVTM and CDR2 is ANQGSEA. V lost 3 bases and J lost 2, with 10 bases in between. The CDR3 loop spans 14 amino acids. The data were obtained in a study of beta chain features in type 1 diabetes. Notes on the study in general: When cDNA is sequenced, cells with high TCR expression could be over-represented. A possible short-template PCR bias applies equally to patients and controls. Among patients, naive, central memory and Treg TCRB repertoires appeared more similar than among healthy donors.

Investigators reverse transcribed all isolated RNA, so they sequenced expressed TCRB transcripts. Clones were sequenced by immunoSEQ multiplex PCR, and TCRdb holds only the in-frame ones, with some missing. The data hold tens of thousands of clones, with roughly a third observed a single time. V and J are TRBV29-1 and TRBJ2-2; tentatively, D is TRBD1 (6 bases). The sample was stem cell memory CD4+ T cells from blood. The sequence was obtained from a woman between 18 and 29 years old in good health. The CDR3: CSVEGHDNTGELFF. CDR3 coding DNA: TGCAGCGTTGAGGGACACGACAACACCGGGGAGCTGTTTTTT.